Shown below are 24 T cell receptor beta chains from a single sample sequenced in a study of blood T cell repertoires in COVID-19. Profiling relied on immunoSEQ multiplex PCR, and the TCRdb table lists in-frame clones only, not all of them. The table includes approximately 350,000 clones, more than 70% detected once. Material for sequencing was peripheral blood. The receptors derive from a young woman with COVID-19, enrolled during active disease.

This clone was seen once. The V call is TRBV5-4, the J call TRBJ2-1; 7 bases match TRBD2. V lost 2 bases, J lost 4 bases, and 6 bases stayed unmatched. This CDR3 comprises 15 residues. The V gene's germline CDR1 is SGHNT and CDR2 YYREEE (reference sequence). The DNA of the CDR3 is TGTGCCAGCAGCTTCGGACTAGTTGGGTACAATGAGCAGTTCTTC. Its translation is CASSFGLVGYNEQFF. Full variable domain (remainder filled in from reference TRBV5-4 and TRBJ2-1): ETGVTQSPTHLIKTRGQQVTLRCSSQSGHNTVSWYQQALGQGPQFIFQYYREEENGRGNFPPRFSGLQFPNYSSELNVNALELDDSALYLCASSFGLVGYNEQFFGPGTRLTVL.

The rearrangement joins TRBV7-2 to TRBJ1-5; 7 bases match TRBD1. Trimming took 7 bases from V and 1 from J; bases not matched to a gene: 7. CDR1 is SGHTA, CDR2 FQGNSA, per germline. The CDR3 consists of 15 residues. CDR3 sequence: CASTNRGRSNQPQHF. Written as DNA, the CDR3 is TGTGCCAGCACTAACAGGGGTCGGAGCAATCAGCCCCAGCATTTT. The variable domain in full, with the rest retrieved from reference TRBV7-2 and TRBJ1-5, is GAGVSQSPSNKVTEKGKDVELRCDPISGHTALYWYRQSLGQGLEFLIYFQGNSAPDKSGLPSDRFSAERTGGSVSTLTIQRTQQEDSAVYLCASTNRGRSNQPQHFGDGTRLSIL.

The chain has TRBV5-1 and TRBJ1-2; D is possibly TRBD1 (6 bases). Trimming left V 0 bases short and J 6 bases short, with 12 bases between. CDR3 size: 14 residues. Germline V CDR1 and CDR2: SGHRS, YFSETQ. CDR3 loop: CASSLVGGKNGYTF. In DNA, the CDR3 is TGCGCCAGCAGCTTGGTAGGGGGTAAGAATGGCTACACCTTC. Combining the CDR3 with reference TRBV5-1 and TRBJ1-2 gives the whole variable domain KAGVTQTPRYLIKTRGQQVTLSCSPISGHRSVSWYQQTPGQGLQFLFEYFSETQRNKGNFPGRFSGRQFSNSRSEMNVSTLELGDSALYLCASSLVGGKNGYTFGSGTRLTVV.

The chain has TRBV10-3 and TRBJ1-3, with D perhaps TRBD1 (5 bases). The V gene lost 6 bases and the J gene lost 4 bases, with 13 bases spanning the gap. Germline CDR1 reads ENHRY; CDR2 reads SYGVKD. The CDR3 runs 14 residues. The CDR3 region has the DNA TGTGCCATCAGGGACATTTCTGGAGGAAACACCATATATTTT. It translates to CAIRDISGGNTIYF.

V is TRBV24-1 and J is TRBJ2-2, with TRBD2 matching over 10 bases. CDR3 length: 15 amino acids. Losses at the gene ends were 4 bases for V and 6 bases for J; bases not matched to a gene: 4. The germline CDR1 and CDR2 sequences are KGHDR and SFDVKD. As DNA, the CDR3 is TGTGCCACCAGTGACCCAAGCGGGAGGGCCGGGGAGCTGTTTTTT. Its protein is CATSDPSGRAGELFF.

The chain couples TRBV29-1 to TRBJ2-3; 14 positions agree with TRBD2. Looked up from germline, CDR1 is SQVTM and CDR2 is ANQGSEA. V shed 6 bases, J shed 4 bases, and the junction held 6 bases outside the gene matches. The CDR3 is made up of 15 amino acids. The CDR3 protein is CSVPGLAGEADTQYF. The CDR3 nucleotides read TGCAGCGTCCCGGGACTAGCGGGAGAGGCAGATACGCAGTATTTT.

CDR3 sequence: CASSRDRVGNQPQHF. In nucleotides, the CDR3 is TGTGCCAGCTCCCGAGACAGGGTTGGCAATCAGCCCCAGCATTTT. The rearrangement uses TRBV18 and TRBJ1-5; 7 bases match TRBD1. This CDR3 has 15 amino acids. V shed 6 bases and J 2 bases; nucleotides not matched to a gene: 7. Germline assignment: CDR1 KGHSH and CDR2 LQKENI. Variable domain in full (rest from reference TRBV18 and TRBJ1-5): NAGVMQNPRHLVRRRGQEARLRCSPMKGHSHVYWYRQLPEEGLKFMVYLQKENIIDESGMPKERFSAEFPKEGPSILRIQQVVRGDSAAYFCASSRDRVGNQPQHFGDGTRLSIL.

The chain uses TRBV13 and TRBJ2-3, with TRBD2 matching 7 bases. Germline CDR1 and CDR2: PRHDT and FYEKMQ (reference sequence). The CDR3 contains 16 residues. The V and J ends lost 4 bases and 4 bases, in that order; junction bases with no gene match: 11. The CDR3 loop is CASSSRTRVIADTQYF. DNA of the CDR3: TGTGCCAGCAGCTCAAGGACTAGGGTTATCGCAGATACGCAGTATTTT.

The chain recombines TRBV6-2 or TRBV6-3 with TRBJ2-2, with D hard to call. The V gene lost 0 bases and the J gene lost 6 bases, with 8 bases spanning the gap. CDR1 is MNHEY, CDR2 SVGEGT, per germline. The CDR3 totals 14 residues. The CDR3 here is CASSYSSFPGELFF. Here the CDR3 DNA reads TGTGCCAGCAGTTACTCGAGTTTTCCCGGGGAGCTGTTTTTT.

The chain joins TRBV4-3 to TRBJ1-4; D may be TRBD1 (6 bases). CDR1 and CDR2 (germline): LGHNA, YSLEER. This CDR3 region has 15 residues. Trimming left V 4 bases short and J 6 bases short, with 15 bases between. The CDR3 region has the DNA TGCGCCAGCAGCCGAGAGGGGGGGAGAGATGAAAAACTGTTTTTT. Translation gives CASSREGGRDEKLFF.

The rearrangement links TRBV9 to TRBJ2-1; D perhaps matches TRBD2 (5 bases). The germline CDR1 and CDR2 sequences are SGDLS and YYNGEE. The CDR3 is 18 amino acids. V dropped 0 bases and J dropped 0 bases, with 16 bases sitting between them. The chain's CDR3 is CASSVEGSGQSSYNEQFF. For the CDR3, the DNA is TGTGCCAGCAGCGTAGAAGGGAGCGGCCAAAGCTCCTACAATGAGCAGTTCTTC.

This clone was observed a few times. The genes are TRBV28 and TRBJ1-4; 9 bases map to TRBD1. V shed 5 bases, J shed 4 bases, and the junction held 5 bases outside the gene matches. This CDR3 is built from 15 residues. The germline gives CDR1 MDHEN, CDR2 SYDVKM. The CDR3 sequence is CASSVPGQGNEKLFF. The CDR3 nucleotides read TGTGCCAGCAGTGTCCCGGGACAGGGTAATGAAAAACTGTTTTTT.

The chain has TRBV27 and TRBJ2-5; TRBD2 agrees at 8 bases. J was trimmed by 4 bases and V by 7 bases; bases with no gene match: 17. Per germline, CDR1 MNHEY and CDR2 SMNVEV (reference sequence). CDR3 length equals 17 residues. The CDR3 DNA sequence: TGTGCCAGCATCGGACGAAGCGGGGGCCGAGAGGGAGAGACCCAGTACTTC. Translating gives CASIGRSGGREGETQYF.

The chain links TRBV24-1 to TRBJ2-2; 7 nucleotides line up with TRBD1. This CDR3 is built from 15 residues. J gave up 5 bases and V 0 bases, and 2 bases lay outside the gene matches. From germline, CDR1 is KGHDR and CDR2 SFDVKD. CDR3 protein: CATSDLGRGTGELFF. CDR3 nucleotide sequence: TGTGCCACCAGTGATTTGGGCAGGGGGACCGGGGAGCTGTTTTTT.

The gene calls are TRBV7-9 and TRBJ1-2; TRBD1 agrees at 9 bases. Germline V CDR1 and CDR2: SEHNR, FQNEAQ (reference sequence). This CDR3 contains 14 residues. The V gene end was trimmed by 2 bases and the J gene end by 6 bases; junction bases not matched to a gene: 4. CDR3 coding DNA: TGTGCCAGCAGCTTAAGGACAGGGGTAGATGGCTACACCTTC. Amino acids: CASSLRTGVDGYTF.

The rearrangement joins TRBV2 to TRBJ1-1, with 7 bases fitting TRBD1. This CDR3 has 14 residues. Germline V lookup: CDR1 SNHLY, CDR2 FYNNEI. The V segment lost 5 bases and the J segment 3 bases; nucleotides outside the gene matches: 6. The CDR3 region has the DNA TGTGCCAGCAGTTTGACAGGGCAACACACTGAAGCTTTCTTT. It translates to CASSLTGQHTEAFF.

The J gene is TRBJ2-1, the V gene TRBV2, with D tentatively TRBD2 (6 bases). The CDR3 consists of 14 residues. The ends were cut back, 3 bases at V and 8 bases at J, with 14 bases in the middle. CDR1 and CDR2 from the germline V gene are SNHLY and FYNNEI. CDR3 nucleotide sequence: TGTGCCAGCAGTGAGCCCGGCGGGGTGTATGAGCAGTTCTTC. Encoded protein: CASSEPGGVYEQFF.

The rearrangement uses TRBV7-2 and TRBJ2-5, with TRBD2 matching 14 bases. This CDR3 has 17 residues. CDR1 and CDR2 from the germline V gene are SGHTA and FQGNSA. V lost 0 bases, J lost 4 bases, and 4 bases stayed unmatched. CDR3 in DNA: TGTGCCAGCAGCTTAGCCCCGGGACTAGCGGGAGCAGAGACCCAGTACTTC. Amino acids: CASSLAPGLAGAETQYF.

The V call is TRBV9, the J call TRBJ1-6; unclear D gene. The CDR3 is made up of 13 amino acids. V was trimmed by 3 bases and J by 10 bases, leaving 11 bases between them. Germline assignment: CDR1 SGDLS and CDR2 YYNGEE. CDR3 sequence (DNA): TGTGCCAGCAGCGCGGAGGTCGGGTCACCCCTCCACTTT. It yields the protein CASSAEVGSPLHF.

This chain connects TRBV5-5 to TRBJ2-1; D uncertain. Germline CDR1 SGHKS, CDR2 YYEKEE (reference sequence). With 6 bases removed from V and 3 bases from J, the gap between germline ends came to 10 bases. The CDR3 runs to 13 residues. CDR3 amino acids: CASKSTGYNEQFF. DNA of the CDR3: TGTGCCAGCAAGAGTACGGGCTACAATGAGCAGTTCTTC. The full variable domain, with the rest looked up from reference TRBV5-5 and TRBJ2-1, is DAGVTQSPTHLIKTRGQQVTLRCSPISGHKSVSWYQQVLGQGPQFIFQYYEKEERGRGNFPDRFSARQFPNYSSELNVNALLLGDSALYLCASKSTGYNEQFFGPGTRLTVL.

This chain uses TRBV21-1 with TRBJ2-6; the D call in the table, TRBD2, was not verified against the DNA. TRBV21-1 is a documented pseudogene. The CDR3 runs 17 residues. The CDR3 reads CASSKKNGSSGANVLTF. The DNA for the CDR3 is TGTGCCAGCAGCAAAAAGAACGGGAGCTCTGGGGCCAACGTCCTGACTTTC.

The CDR3 loop is CASSRLGALSTDTQYF. The CDR3, as DNA: TGCGCCAGCAGCCGCCTCGGTGCTCTTAGCACAGATACGCAGTATTTT. The chain uses TRBV5-1 and TRBJ2-3; D gene uncertain. The CDR3 covers 16 residues. V was pared by 4 bases and J by 0 bases, with 15 bases between. Germline V lookup: CDR1 SGHRS, CDR2 YFSETQ.

The rearrangement uses TRBV11-2 and TRBJ1-4; the D gene is possibly TRBD1 (5 bases). This CDR3 region has 14 residues. Germline V gene lookup returns CDR1 SGHAT and CDR2 FQNNGV. Trimming removed 5 bases from V and 4 bases from J, with 11 bases in between. The CDR3 is CASSLTDFNEKLFF. CDR3 coding DNA: TGTGCCAGCAGCCTGACAGATTTTAATGAAAAACTGTTTTTT.

The chain recombines TRBV4-1 with TRBJ2-7; 8 positions agree with TRBD1. The J segment lost 5 bases and the V segment lost 4 bases, leaving 7 bases of the junction unmatched. Germline values: CDR1 MGHRA, CDR2 YSYEKL. The CDR3 is 14 amino acids. The CDR3 reads CASSPRAGGDEQYF. The CDR3 DNA is TGCGCCAGCAGCCCTCGGGCAGGGGGCGACGAGCAGTACTTC.